Listed here are 3 T cell receptor beta chains from one sample, sequenced in a study of blood T cell repertoires in COVID-19. Libraries were prepared by immunoSEQ multiplex PCR; TCRdb keeps only in-frame clonotypes and omits some of them. The sample comprises some 73,000 clones, about 85% of which are singletons, and around 32% rests with the top ten. Sequenced input: peripheral blood. The receptors were gathered from a woman aged 80 or over with active or convalescent COVID-19.

This clone was seen only once. The V call is TRBV5-6, the J call TRBJ2-3; TRBD2 matches 11 bases. With V trimmed by 6 bases and J by 1 base, 13 bases remained unmatched. This CDR3 has 18 residues. Germline lookup yields CDR1 SGHDT and CDR2 YYEEEE. This chain's CDR3 is CASTFDLSGGVGTDTQYF. For the CDR3, the DNA is TGTGCCAGCACCTTCGACCTTAGCGGGGGGGTGGGCACAGATACGCAGTATTTT.

The chain carries TRBV28 and TRBJ1-3, with a possible D match to TRBD1 (5 bases). This CDR3 is built from 18 residues. V was clipped by 8 bases and J by 0 bases, with 23 bases between them. The germline gives CDR1 MDHEN, CDR2 SYDVKM. The CDR3 loop reads CASSLGGTSLRSGNTIYF. The CDR3 nucleotides read TGTGCCAGCTCCCTGGGGGGGACGAGTCTCCGCTCTGGAAACACCATATATTTT.

The chain joins TRBV27 to TRBJ2-1; TRBD2 aligns across 7 bases. Germline V CDR1 and CDR2: MNHEY, SMNVEV (reference sequence). The V gene end was trimmed by 2 bases and the J gene end by 7 bases; junction bases not matched to a gene: 8. CDR3 length: 15 amino acids. CDR3 sequence: CASSLGGGEWNEQFF. In DNA form, the CDR3 reads TGTGCCAGCAGTTTAGGGGGGGGTGAGTGGAATGAGCAGTTCTTC.